This T cell receptor beta chain was identified during a study of patients and donors after allogeneic stem cell transplantation. Trimming cost V 9 bases and J 5 bases; bases outside gene matches: 10. The V gene's germline CDR1 is SGHRS and CDR2 YFSETQ. CDR3 size: 15 residues. In its sample, this clonotype was seen a few times. TCRdb recomputed calls from the RT-PCR reads with MiXCR, one row per CDR3 protein. The sample shows some 960,000 distinct CDR3 sequences, 18% of them seen only once. The TCR comes from a human donor who was either an allogeneic HSCT recipient or a stem cell or donor lymphocyte infusion donor (not recorded which). It is not recorded whose cells these are; they may come from a transplant donor. The sequencing sample was made of blood, either unsorted or a sorted T cell fraction (not recorded which). This chain connects TRBV5-1 to TRBJ2-3; 12 bases agree with TRBD2. The CDR3 protein is CATASGGAGEDTQYF. DNA for the CDR3: TGCGCCACAGCTAGCGGGGGGGCCGGGGAAGATACGCAGTATTTT.